Below are 5 T cell receptor beta chains sequenced from a single sample in a study of OX40 agonist ivuxolimab in advanced cancers. Only in-frame clones appear in the TCRdb table, and some are missing; sequencing was by immunoSEQ multiplex PCR. Among roughly 34,000 clones, approximately 89% were seen once, and the ten largest hold approximately 0.9%. The source material was CD4+ or CD8+ T cells sorted from blood, sampled in a trial of the OX40 agonist ivuxolimab. The receptor set was obtained from an adult with an advanced solid tumor such as melanoma, head and neck, liver or kidney cancer.

This clone was observed a few times. This chain connects TRBV7-9 to TRBJ1-1, with 10 bases matching TRBD1. Germline V gene sequence: CDR1 SEHNR, CDR2 FQNEAQ (reference sequence). V dropped 1 base and J dropped 1; count of bases not matched to a gene: 9. This CDR3 has 18 amino acids. The chain's CDR3 is CASSLERDRGRGNTEAFF. The CDR3 DNA follows: TGTGCCAGCAGCTTAGAGCGGGACAGGGGCCGGGGGAACACTGAAGCTTTCTTT.

The V call is TRBV28, the J call TRBJ2-1; D is unresolved. CDR1 is MDHEN, CDR2 SYDVKM, per germline. The CDR3 length is 10 residues. The CDR3 bases are TGTGGCACCCGCTACAATGAGCAGTTCTTC. Protein sequence: CGTRYNEQFF.

The chain recombines TRBV7-2 with TRBJ2-1; possible D gene TRBD2, 5 bases. This CDR3 is 13 amino acids long. The germline V gene encodes CDR1 SGHTA and CDR2 FQGNSA. Trimming took off 5 bases at V and 6 bases at J, with 11 bases between the two ends. The CDR3 bases are TGTGCCAGCAGCGACTACCTAGTCAATGAGCAGTTCTTC. Its protein product is CASSDYLVNEQFF.

V and J are TRBV28 and TRBJ2-6; perhaps TRBD1 as D (5 bases). V dropped 3 bases and J dropped 2 bases, with 8 bases sitting between them. The CDR3 loop spans 15 amino acids. Germline-derived CDR1 and CDR2 are MDHEN and SYDVKM. CDR3 protein: CASSFLQAGANVLTF. Written as DNA, the CDR3 is TGTGCCAGCAGTTTCTTACAGGCTGGGGCCAACGTCCTGACTTTC.

The chain carries TRBV28 and TRBJ1-1, with 7 nucleotides matching TRBD1. Germline V gene sequence: CDR1 MDHEN, CDR2 SYDVKM. V trimming: 6 bases; J trimming: 0 bases; junction bases outside the gene matches: 13. The CDR3 has 17 amino acids. CDR3 sequence (DNA): TGTGCCAGCAGCGTACCAGGGGGGATGGGTCTGAACACTGAAGCTTTCTTT. Amino acids: CASSVPGGMGLNTEAFF.